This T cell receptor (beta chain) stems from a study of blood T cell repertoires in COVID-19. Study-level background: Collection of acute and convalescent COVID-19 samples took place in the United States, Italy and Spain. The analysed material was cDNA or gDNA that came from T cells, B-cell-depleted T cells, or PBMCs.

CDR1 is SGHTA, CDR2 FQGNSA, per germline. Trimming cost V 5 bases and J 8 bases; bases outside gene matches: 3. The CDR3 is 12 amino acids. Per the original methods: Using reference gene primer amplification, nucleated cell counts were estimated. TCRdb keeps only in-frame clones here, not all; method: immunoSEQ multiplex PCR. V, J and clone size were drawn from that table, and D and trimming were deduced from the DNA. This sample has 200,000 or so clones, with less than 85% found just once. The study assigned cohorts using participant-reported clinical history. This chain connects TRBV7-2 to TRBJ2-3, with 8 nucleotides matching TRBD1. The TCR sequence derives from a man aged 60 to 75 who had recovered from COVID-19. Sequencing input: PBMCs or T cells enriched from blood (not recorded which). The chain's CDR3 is CASSPTGATQYF. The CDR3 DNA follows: TGTGCCAGCAGCCCGACAGGGGCTACGCAGTATTTT.